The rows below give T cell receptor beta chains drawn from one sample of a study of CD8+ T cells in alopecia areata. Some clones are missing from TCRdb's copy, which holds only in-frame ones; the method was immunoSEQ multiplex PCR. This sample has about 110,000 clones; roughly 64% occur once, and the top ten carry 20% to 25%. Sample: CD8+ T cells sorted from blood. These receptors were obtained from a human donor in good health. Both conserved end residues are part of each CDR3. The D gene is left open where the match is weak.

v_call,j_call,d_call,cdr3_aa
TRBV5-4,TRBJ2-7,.,CASSLGHEQYF
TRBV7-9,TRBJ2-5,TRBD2,CASSLIPLAGDETQYF
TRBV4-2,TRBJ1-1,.,CASSQDEGFATEAFF
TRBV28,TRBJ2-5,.,CAATKTGKETQYF
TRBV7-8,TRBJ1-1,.,CASSLQRAGTPEAFF
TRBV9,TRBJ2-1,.,CASSVSLNEQFF
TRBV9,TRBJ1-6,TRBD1,CASSAGTANSPLHF
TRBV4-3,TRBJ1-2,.,CASSQDSSGPYYGYTF
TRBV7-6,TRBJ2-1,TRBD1,CASSVQGASSYNEQFF
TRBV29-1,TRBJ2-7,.,CSALGRSLYEQYF
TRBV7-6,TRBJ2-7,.,CASSFSVWTASREEQYF
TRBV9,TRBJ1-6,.,CASSGKNSPLHF
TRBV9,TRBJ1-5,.,CASSVGYSNQPQHF
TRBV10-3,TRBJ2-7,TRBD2,CAIREASSYEQYF
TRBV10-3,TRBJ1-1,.,CAISEPWRGPNTEAFF
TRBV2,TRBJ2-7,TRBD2,CASSEEGGYSYEQYF
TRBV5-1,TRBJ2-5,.,CASLLGQFRGQETQYF
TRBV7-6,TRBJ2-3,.,CASSLAGGTDTQYF
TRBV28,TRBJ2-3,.,CASTKIVGADTQYF
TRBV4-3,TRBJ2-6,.,CASSQQPGTSGANVLTF
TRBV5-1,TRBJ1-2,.,CASSSPGLDRGYTF
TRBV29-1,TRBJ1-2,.,CSASDSLYGYGYTF
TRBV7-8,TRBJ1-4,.,CASSLEGGSEKLFF
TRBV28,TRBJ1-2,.,CASSAPDRNYGYTF
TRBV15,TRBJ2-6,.,CATSRGSIGGANVLTF
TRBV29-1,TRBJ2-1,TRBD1,CSVEDTRDRYEQFF
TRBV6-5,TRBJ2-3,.,CASSYSGEWTQYF
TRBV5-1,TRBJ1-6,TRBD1,CASSLRQGGRPPLHF
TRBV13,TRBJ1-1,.,CASSSATGMNTEAFF
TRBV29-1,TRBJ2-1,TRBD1,CSVQSQGATYNEQFF